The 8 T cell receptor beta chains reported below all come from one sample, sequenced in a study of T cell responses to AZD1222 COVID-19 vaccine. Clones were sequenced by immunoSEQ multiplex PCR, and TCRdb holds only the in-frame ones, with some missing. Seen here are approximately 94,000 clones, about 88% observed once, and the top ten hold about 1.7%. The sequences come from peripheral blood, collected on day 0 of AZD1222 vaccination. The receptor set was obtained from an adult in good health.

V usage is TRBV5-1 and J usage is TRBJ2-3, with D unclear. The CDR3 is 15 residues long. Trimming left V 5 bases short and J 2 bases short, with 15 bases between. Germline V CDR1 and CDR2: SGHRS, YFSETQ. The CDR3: CASSPPGSDTDTQYF. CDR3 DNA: TGCGCCAGCAGTCCGCCCGGCTCGGACACAGATACGCAGTATTTT.

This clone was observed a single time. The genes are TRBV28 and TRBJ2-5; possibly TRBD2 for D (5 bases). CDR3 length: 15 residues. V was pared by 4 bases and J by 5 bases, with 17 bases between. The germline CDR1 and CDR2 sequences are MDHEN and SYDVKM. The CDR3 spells CASSYRQTRRETQYF. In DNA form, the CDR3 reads TGTGCCAGCAGTTACCGACAAACTAGGCGGGAGACCCAGTACTTC.

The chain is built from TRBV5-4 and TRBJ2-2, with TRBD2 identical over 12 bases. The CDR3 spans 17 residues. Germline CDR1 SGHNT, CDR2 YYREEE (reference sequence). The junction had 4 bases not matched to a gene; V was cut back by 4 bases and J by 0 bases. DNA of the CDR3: TGTGCCAGCAGCACGGGACTAGCGGGCGCGAACACCGGGGAGCTGTTTTTT. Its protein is CASSTGLAGANTGELFF. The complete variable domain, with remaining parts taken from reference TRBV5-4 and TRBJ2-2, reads ETGVTQSPTHLIKTRGQQVTLRCSSQSGHNTVSWYQQALGQGPQFIFQYYREEENGRGNFPPRFSGLQFPNYSSELNVNALELDDSALYLCASSTGLAGANTGELFFGEGSRLTVL.

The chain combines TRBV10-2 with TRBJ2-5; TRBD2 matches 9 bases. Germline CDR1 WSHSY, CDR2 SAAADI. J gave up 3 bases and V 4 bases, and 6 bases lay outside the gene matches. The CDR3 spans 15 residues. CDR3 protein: CASSVPASGKETQYF. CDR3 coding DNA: TGCGCCAGCAGTGTACCGGCTAGCGGGAAAGAGACCCAGTACTTC.

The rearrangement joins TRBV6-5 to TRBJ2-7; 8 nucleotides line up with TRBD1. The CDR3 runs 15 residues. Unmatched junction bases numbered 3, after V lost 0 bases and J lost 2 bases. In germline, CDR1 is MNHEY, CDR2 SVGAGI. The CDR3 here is CASSYSGQAPYEQYF. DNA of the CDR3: TGTGCCAGCAGTTACTCGGGACAGGCCCCCTACGAGCAGTACTTC.

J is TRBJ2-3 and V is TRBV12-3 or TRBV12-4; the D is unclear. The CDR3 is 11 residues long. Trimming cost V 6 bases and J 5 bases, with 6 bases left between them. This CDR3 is CASSLRDTQYF. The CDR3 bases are TGTGCCAGCAGCCTCCGAGATACGCAGTATTTT.

CDR3 amino acids: CAIRVIRGPSSYEQYF. CDR3 nucleotides: TGTGCCATCAGGGTTATTCGGGGACCAAGCTCCTACGAGCAGTACTTC. The gene calls are TRBV10-3 and TRBJ2-7, with D possibly being TRBD1 or TRBD2 (5 bases each). Germline V gives CDR1 ENHRY, CDR2 SYGVKD. This CDR3 spans 16 amino acids. The V gene lost 6 bases and the J gene lost 0 bases, with 18 bases spanning the gap.

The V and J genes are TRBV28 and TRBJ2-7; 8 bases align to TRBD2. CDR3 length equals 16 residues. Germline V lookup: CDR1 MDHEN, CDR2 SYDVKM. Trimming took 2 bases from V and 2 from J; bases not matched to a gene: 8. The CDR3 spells CASSLEAGVSTYEQYF. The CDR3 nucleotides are TGTGCCAGCAGTTTAGAAGCGGGAGTTAGTACCTACGAGCAGTACTTC.